One and the same sample provided the 26 T cell receptor beta chains below, sequenced in a study of T cell repertoires in cytomegalovirus infection. The antigens of these receptors remain unknown. TCRdb called the reads again in MiXCR, with one record for every CDR3 protein. The sample lists fewer than 1,000,000 distinct CDR3 sequences; around 30% were seen once. The sequencing here drew on cultured CD8+ T cells from PBMCs, taken from culture after CMV antigen stimulation. The receptors originated from a human donor in good health (CMV status not recorded). Some clones in this sample may be carry-over from other donors' samples.

This clonotype was observed many times. This chain uses TRBV7-6 with TRBJ2-2, with TRBD1 as a possible D gene (6 bases). Deletions cut 5 bases from V and 2 bases from J, with 12 bases between. The CDR3 extends over 15 amino acids. Germline CDR1 reads SGHVS; CDR2 reads FNYEAQ. The CDR3 DNA reads TGTGCCAGCAGCATACAGGGATATAACACCGGGGAGCTGTTTTTT. Translation: CASSIQGYNTGELFF.

This clonotype was detected a few times. This chain links TRBV6-6 with TRBJ1-1, with D possibly matching TRBD1 (5 bases). This CDR3 spans 17 amino acids. Trimming stripped 3 bases from V and 1 base from J, with 18 bases between. The germline gives CDR1 MNHNY, CDR2 SVGAGI (reference sequence). CDR3 nucleotides: TGTGCCAGCAGTTATGACGGGGCAGGAGGCGGGAACACTGAAGCTTTCTTT. Translating gives CASSYDGAGGGNTEAFF.

This clonotype was seen a handful of times. The rearrangement joins TRBV27 to TRBJ2-1; 8 bases are shared with TRBD2. V shed 7 bases, J shed 3 bases, and the junction held 5 bases outside the gene matches. CDR1 MNHEY and CDR2 SMNVEV come from the germline V gene (reference sequence). This CDR3 has 14 residues. Here the CDR3 reads CASTGGLSYNEQFF. CDR3 in DNA: TGTGCCAGCACGGGGGGGTTGAGCTACAATGAGCAGTTCTTC.

The V call is TRBV19, the J call TRBJ1-1; D may be TRBD1 (5 bases). The CDR3 is 15 residues long. Trimming cost V 7 bases and J 4 bases, with 19 bases left between them. Germline V gene sequence: CDR1 LNHDA, CDR2 SQIVND (reference sequence). The DNA for the CDR3 is TGTGCCAGTATCCCGGGGCAGGACATGCCCACTGAAGCTTTCTTT. It encodes CASIPGQDMPTEAFF. The full variable domain, completed using reference TRBV19 and TRBJ1-1, is DGGITQSPKYLFRKEGQNVTLSCEQNLNHDAMYWYRQDPGQGLRLIYYSQIVNDFQKGDIAEGYSVSREKKESFPLTVTSAQKNPTAFYLCASIPGQDMPTEAFFGQGTRLTVV.

To note about this clonotype: Its ends do not fully match the called genes, so a read error is possible. This chain joins TRBV2 and TRBJ1-1; 10 bases map to TRBD1. This CDR3 comprises 15 residues. Germline V gives CDR1 SNHLY, CDR2 FYNNEI. Here the CDR3 reads CVSRSRTGGNTEAFF. The CDR3 coding sequence is TGTGTCAGCAGGAGTCGGACAGGGGGGAACACTGAAGCTTTCTTT.

This chain joins TRBV10-3 and TRBJ2-2; 15 bases map to TRBD2. Germline V CDR1 and CDR2: ENHRY, SYGVKD. This CDR3 has 16 amino acids. J lost 7 bases, V lost 8 bases, and 8 bases had no gene match. This chain's CDR3 is CAIPRRTSGGGGELFF. The CDR3, as DNA: TGTGCCATCCCGAGAAGGACTAGCGGGGGGGGCGGGGAGCTGTTTTTT.

V usage is TRBV12-3 or TRBV12-4 and J usage is TRBJ2-2; 9 nucleotides agree with TRBD1. The CDR3 is 14 amino acids. The V and J ends lost 6 bases and 1 base, in that order; junction bases with no gene match: 0. CDR3 nucleotides: TGTGCCAGCAGGGGACAGGGGAACACCGGGGAGCTGTTTTTT. Encoded protein: CASRGQGNTGELFF.

On this clonotype itself: A read error is possible here, since a much larger clone lies one base away. The chain combines TRBV12-3 or TRBV12-4 with TRBJ2-7; tentatively, D is TRBD1 (5 bases). This CDR3 has 13 amino acids. The DNA of the CDR3 is TGTGCCAACAGTTCCACGGCCCAGGGCGAGCAGTACTTC. It codes for CANSSTAQGEQYF.

As for this clonotype: Possible read error: a much larger clone is one base away. The chain recombines TRBV7-8 with TRBJ2-1, with D possibly matching TRBD1 (6 bases). Per the germline V gene, CDR1 is SGHVS and CDR2 is FQNEAQ. Trimming pared 9 bases from V and 4 bases from J, leaving 16 bases between. This CDR3 contains 14 residues. CDR3 coding DNA: TGTGCCAGTCAGGGGCAGTGGGGGTACAATGAGCAGTTCTTC. It codes for CASQGQWGYNEQFF. The entire variable domain, with the rest obtained from reference TRBV7-8 and TRBJ2-1, is as follows: GAGVSQSPRYKVAKRGQDVALRCDPISGHVSLFWYQQALGQGPEFLTYFQNEAQLDKSGLPSDRFFAERPEGSVSTLKIQRTQQEDSAVYLCASQGQWGYNEQFFGPGTRLTVL.

This clonotype turned up a few times. V and J are TRBV6-2 or TRBV6-3 and TRBJ1-1, with a possible D match to TRBD1 (6 bases). Looked up from germline, CDR1 is MNHEY and CDR2 is SVGEGT. With 4 bases removed from V and 5 bases from J, the gap between germline ends came to 14 bases. This CDR3 has 14 amino acids. For the CDR3, the DNA is TGTGCCAGCAGTTTCCAGGGGAGTTGGACTGAAGCTTTCTTT. Translating it yields CASSFQGSWTEAFF.

The chain combines TRBV7-2 with TRBJ2-7, with D perhaps matching TRBD2 (5 bases). The CDR3 consists of 15 residues. CDR1 and CDR2 from the germline V gene are SGHTA and FQGNSA. V gave up 1 base and J gave up 3 bases, with 13 bases separating them. DNA of the CDR3: TGTACCAGCAGCTTAGGACATCGGGGTCACTACGAGCAGTACGTC. Encoded protein: CTSSLGHRGHYEQYV.

The chain uses TRBV29-1 and TRBJ2-2, with TRBD1 as a possible D gene (7 bases). CDR3 length: 14 residues. Trimming took 6 bases from V and 6 from J, leaving 17 bases between them. Germline V lookup: CDR1 SQVTM, CDR2 ANQGSEA. CDR3 loop: CSVRDSGHPGELFF. The CDR3 coding sequence is TGCAGCGTCCGGGACAGCGGGCACCCCGGGGAGCTGTTTTTT.

The V and J genes are TRBV3-1 and TRBJ2-1; 7 bases line up with TRBD2. The CDR3 is made up of 13 amino acids. Germline CDR1 is LGHDT and CDR2 is YNNKEL (reference sequence). Trimming took 5 bases from V and 9 from J; bases not matched to a gene: 7. CDR3 sequence: CASSGIREGEQFF. DNA of the CDR3: TGTGCCAGCAGCGGGATTAGGGAGGGTGAGCAGTTCTTC.

The rearrangement uses TRBV29-1 and TRBJ2-2; 11 bases match TRBD2. The germline CDR1 and CDR2 sequences are SQVTM and ANQGSEA. Trimming took 4 bases from V and 6 from J; bases not matched to a gene: 10. The CDR3 contains 16 residues. DNA for the CDR3: TGCAGCGTTGCGGGACTAGCGGCCGGTTCGCCCGGGGAGCTGTTTTTT. Translation: CSVAGLAAGSPGELFF.

This rearrangement joins TRBV6-6 to TRBJ2-7, with D possibly matching TRBD1 (5 bases). The CDR3 is made up of 14 amino acids. Trimming removed 5 bases from V and 3 bases from J, with 14 bases in between. Germline V lookup: CDR1 MNHNY, CDR2 SVGAGI (reference sequence). The CDR3 is CASSPSDMLYEQYF. CDR3 DNA: TGTGCCAGCAGTCCTTCGGACATGCTCTACGAGCAGTACTTC.

This clonotype has just a few counts. The chain has TRBV6-5 and TRBJ2-1; 7 nucleotides match TRBD2. The ends lost 4 bases at V and 4 bases at J; junction bases unmatched: 7. CDR3 length equals 15 residues. Looked up from germline, CDR1 is MNHEY and CDR2 is SVGAGI. The CDR3 DNA follows: TGTGCCAGCAGTTTTGGGGGGGAAATATACAATGAGCAGTTCTTC. Protein product: CASSFGGEIYNEQFF.

The chain couples TRBV14 to TRBJ1-2, with 7 bases aligning to TRBD1. The CDR3 length is 17 residues. Unmatched junction bases numbered 10, after V lost 1 base and J lost 2 bases. From germline, CDR1 is SGHDN and CDR2 FVKESK. CDR3 region: CASSQGRYRGLNYGYTF. The DNA for the CDR3 is TGTGCCAGCAGCCAAGGACGATACAGGGGCTTGAACTATGGCTACACCTTC.

This clonotype was detected a few times. The rearrangement links TRBV7-6 to TRBJ2-1; TRBD2 agrees at 7 bases. V was pared by 6 bases and J by 2 bases, with 10 bases of the junction left unmatched. CDR3 length: 16 amino acids. Per the germline V gene, CDR1 is SGHVS and CDR2 is FNYEAQ. The CDR3 reads CASSKRAGVAYNEQFF. CDR3 sequence (DNA): TGTGCCAGCAGTAAGCGGGCGGGGGTTGCCTACAATGAGCAGTTCTTC.

A few counts support this clonotype. The rearrangement links TRBV7-9 to TRBJ2-5, with TRBD1 as a possible D gene (6 bases). Germline V gene lookup returns CDR1 SEHNR and CDR2 FQNEAQ (reference sequence). This CDR3 is built from 18 residues. Trimming left V 8 bases short and J 5 bases short, with 30 bases between. CDR3 amino acids: CASGGSTGKMFIWETQYF. The CDR3 DNA reads as TGTGCCAGCGGTGGGAGTACAGGGAAGATGTTTATTTGGGAGACCCAGTACTTC.

This clonotype was counted ten times or more. The genes are TRBV12-3 or TRBV12-4 and TRBJ2-2, with 7 bases identical to TRBD2. J gave up 5 bases and V 0 bases, and 3 bases lay outside the gene matches. This CDR3 is built from 15 residues. CDR3 sequence (DNA): TGTGCCAGCAGTTTAGCACCAGCGGGGACCGGGGAGCTGTTTTTT. This translates into CASSLAPAGTGELFF.

In this sample, this clonotype turned up a few times. This chain uses TRBV3-1 with TRBJ1-1; D uncertain. In germline, CDR1 is LGHDT, CDR2 YNNKEL (reference sequence). Trimming pared 1 base from V and 2 bases from J, leaving 8 bases between. CDR3 length: 14 amino acids. This CDR3 is CASSQAYGNTEAFF. The DNA for the CDR3 is TGTGCCAGCAGCCAAGCTTACGGTAACACTGAAGCTTTCTTT.

This clonotype has only a few counts. The rearrangement uses TRBV7-9 and TRBJ2-3, with D perhaps TRBD1 (5 bases). The germline V gene has CDR1 SEHNR and CDR2 FQNEAQ (reference sequence). Trimming took off 2 bases at V and 2 bases at J, with 14 bases between the two ends. This CDR3 region has 16 residues. The CDR3 loop is CASSLLAGQNTDTQYF. CDR3 sequence (DNA): TGTGCCAGCAGCTTACTGGCAGGACAAAACACAGATACGCAGTATTTT.

The chain employs TRBV5-4 and TRBJ1-2, with TRBD1 matching 9 bases. This CDR3 has 14 residues. Germline-derived CDR1 and CDR2 are SGHNT and YYREEE (reference sequence). J gave up 8 bases and V 4 bases, and 9 bases lay outside the gene matches. The CDR3 DNA reads TGTGCCAGCAGCGTACCGGGACAGGGAGTGGGCTACACCTTC. Translated: CASSVPGQGVGYTF.

A word on this clonotype: Mismatch with germline at one junction end may stem from a read error. The chain has TRBV12-3 or TRBV12-4 and TRBJ1-5, with D unclear. The CDR3 is made up of 13 amino acids. CDR3 nucleotide sequence: TGTGCCAACAGTTTAGCGTGGGATCAGCCCCAGCATTTT. As protein: CANSLAWDQPQHF.

This clonotype was counted ten times or more. The V call is TRBV12-3 or TRBV12-4, the J call TRBJ1-5, with 7 positions matching TRBD1. V dropped 5 bases and J dropped 9; count of bases not matched to a gene: 4. The CDR3 is 12 residues long. As DNA, the CDR3 is TGTGCCAGCAGTCTACAGGGGAGGCCCCAGCATTTT. It encodes CASSLQGRPQHF.

V and J are TRBV27 and TRBJ2-1, with 9 bases fitting TRBD1. Germline loops: CDR1 MNHEY, CDR2 SMNVEV (reference sequence). The CDR3 runs to 16 residues. J was trimmed by 7 bases and V by 5 bases; bases with no gene match: 12. In DNA, the CDR3 is TGTGCCAGCAGTCCAAGCCCACAGGGGGCTACGAATGAGCAGTTCTTC. This encodes CASSPSPQGATNEQFF.